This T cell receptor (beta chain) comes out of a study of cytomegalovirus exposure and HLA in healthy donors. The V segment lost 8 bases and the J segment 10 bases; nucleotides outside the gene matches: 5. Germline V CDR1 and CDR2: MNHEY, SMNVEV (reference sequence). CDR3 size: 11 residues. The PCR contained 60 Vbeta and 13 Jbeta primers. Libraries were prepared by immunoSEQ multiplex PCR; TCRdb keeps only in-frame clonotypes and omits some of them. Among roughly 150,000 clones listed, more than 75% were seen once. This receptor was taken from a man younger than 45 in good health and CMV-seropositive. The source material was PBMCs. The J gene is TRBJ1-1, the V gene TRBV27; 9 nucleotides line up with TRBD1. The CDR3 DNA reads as TGTGCCAGCTACAGGGGGCGCACAGCTTTCTTT. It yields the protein CASYRGRTAFF.